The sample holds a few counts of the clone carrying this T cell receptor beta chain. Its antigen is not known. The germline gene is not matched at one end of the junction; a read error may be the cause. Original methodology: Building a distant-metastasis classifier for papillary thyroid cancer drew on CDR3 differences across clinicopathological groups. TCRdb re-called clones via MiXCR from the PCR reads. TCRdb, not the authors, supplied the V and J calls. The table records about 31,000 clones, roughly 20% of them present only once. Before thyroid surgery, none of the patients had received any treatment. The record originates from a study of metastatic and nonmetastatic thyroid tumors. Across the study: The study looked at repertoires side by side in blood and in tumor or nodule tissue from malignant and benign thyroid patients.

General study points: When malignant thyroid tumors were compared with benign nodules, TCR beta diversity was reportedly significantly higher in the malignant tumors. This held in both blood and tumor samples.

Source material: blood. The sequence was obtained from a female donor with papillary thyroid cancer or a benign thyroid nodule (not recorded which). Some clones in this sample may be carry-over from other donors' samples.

The CDR3 DNA reads as TGTTCTAGCGGGAGAGACCTTAACTCCTACAATGAGCAGTTCTTC. This translates into CSSGRDLNSYNEQFF. This chain joins TRBV12-5 and TRBJ2-1; 10 bases line up with TRBD2. This CDR3 spans 15 amino acids. Germline CDR1 and CDR2: LGHNT and FRNRAP.